This T cell receptor beta chain was observed in a study of tumor-infiltrating lymphocytes in primary liver carcinoma. In the study overall: Patients were both men and women, whose ages ran from 30 to 69 years. Staging of the tumors gave T1-T3 N0M0, with widths of roughly 4.2 to 11 cm. Whole-study findings and limits: Tumor tissue displayed a significantly greater top-250-clone fraction than blood (p = 0.039). Researchers found tumor-adjacent and tumor-blood pairs overlapped less than tumor region pairs.

Germline V gene sequence: CDR1 SGHRS, CDR2 YFSETQ. The CDR3 is 14 amino acids. From about 490 ng of total RNA, TCR beta-specific cDNA was reverse-transcribed using a constant-region primer. Libraries for TCR beta were built through three nested multiplex PCR rounds, which together made up a slightly modified ARM-PCR procedure. Forward primers for TRBV1-TRBV30 and a C-beta reverse primer served the first two PCR rounds, at around 9 cycles each. TCRdb re-derived calls from the multiplex PCR reads in MiXCR, one entry per CDR3 protein. The table lists approximately 210,000 distinct CDR3 sequences, 65% of them singletons, with roughly 7% in the top ten. Concerning this clonotype itself: The antigen remains undetermined. At one end, the junction sequence differs from germline, possibly due to a read error.

RNA was extracted from whole blood without cell sorting, alongside germline DNA. The origin of this receptor is a woman aged 55-75 years with primary liver carcinoma and hepatitis B virus infection. The sample was peripheral blood. The chain carries TRBV5-1 and TRBJ1-3, with a tentative D call TRBD1 (5 bases). CDR3 sequence: CTSNLAGYVNTIYF. Written as DNA, the CDR3 is TGCACCAGCAACTTGGCAGGGTACGTAAACACAATATATTTT. The entire variable domain, with the rest obtained from reference TRBV5-1 and TRBJ1-3, is as follows: KAGVTQTPRYLIKTRGQQVTLSCSPISGHRSVSWYQQTPGQGLQFLFEYFSETQRNKGNFPGRFSGRQFSNSRSEMNVSTLELGDSALYLCTSNLAGYVNTIYFGEGSWLTVV.